A selection of T cell receptor beta chains follows, all from one sample in a study of T cell clones after liver transplantation. Clones were read by immunoSEQ multiplex PCR, and TCRdb kept only the in-frame ones, dropping some. The sample has 20,000 to 25,000 clones; roughly 69% are singletons. The sequences come from CD4+ T cells from blood, collected before liver transplant. The source of these receptors is a human donor who received a liver transplant. Both conserved end residues are part of each CDR3. The D gene is left open where the match is weak. Size is omitted from some rows. Given values are once, few, many or a class for expanded clones.

v_gene	j_gene	len	d_gene	abundance	CDR3aa	CDR3nt
TRBV19	TRBJ1-4	11	NA	NA	CASQGRDGLFF	TGTGCCAGCCAGGGGAGGGACGGACTGTTTTTT
TRBV6-1	TRBJ1-5	13	NA	medium-sized	CASSLQGNQPQHF	TGTGCCAGCAGTTTACAGGGCAATCAGCCCCAGCATTTT
TRBV5-4	TRBJ2-3	14	NA	NA	CASSFGGAQDTQYF	TGTGCCAGCAGCTTTGGAGGGGCCCAGGATACGCAGTATTTT
TRBV25-1	TRBJ2-1	16	TRBD2	NA	CASSEPPGRGGNEQFF	TGTGCCAGCAGTGAACCCCCGGGGCGGGGGGGGAATGAGCAGTTCTTC
TRBV5-4	TRBJ2-1	15	NA	NA	CASSLALTDYNEQFF	TGTGCCAGCAGCTTGGCCCTAACAGACTACAATGAGCAGTTCTTC
TRBV19	TRBJ1-5	13	TRBD1	NA	CASSRDRVQPQHF	TGTGCCAGTAGTCGGGACAGGGTTCAGCCCCAGCATTTT
TRBV21-1	TRBJ2-2	19	NA	NA	CASSKPKVRDRDNTGELFF	TGTGCCAGCAGCAAACCAAAGGTCCGGGACAGGGACAACACCGGGGAGCTGTTTTTT
TRBV5-1	TRBJ2-2	13	NA	few	CASRMGGTGELFF	TGCGCCAGCAGAATGGGGGGAACCGGGGAGCTGTTTTTT
TRBV5-8	TRBJ2-3	17	TRBD2	NA	CASSPAGDPLRTDTQYF	TGTGCCAGCAGCCCAGCGGGAGACCCCCTTCGCACAGATACGCAGTATTTT
TRBV5-1	TRBJ2-5	15	NA	NA	CASSFQGGGQETQYF	TGCGCCAGCAGCTTCCAGGGTGGGGGGCAAGAGACCCAGTACTTC
TRBV5-6	TRBJ2-4	11	TRBD2	NA	CASSREGVQYF	TGTGCCAGCAGCCGGGAGGGCGTTCAGTACTTC
TRBV5-5	TRBJ1-3	16	TRBD1	few	CASSFGQGVTGNTIYF	TGTGCCAGCAGCTTCGGTCAGGGGGTAACTGGAAACACCATATATTTT
TRBV7-8	TRBJ1-2	13	NA	NA	CASSLAGDYGYTF	TGTGCCAGCAGCTTAGCAGGGGACTATGGCTACACCTTC
TRBV30	TRBJ2-2	15	TRBD2	NA	CARGSGLANTGELFF	TGTGCCAGAGGATCGGGACTAGCGAACACCGGGGAGCTGTTTTTT
TRBV14	TRBJ2-1	16	NA	NA	CASSQDAGPPTHEQFF	TGTGCCAGCAGCCAAGATGCGGGGCCCCCCACACATGAGCAGTTCTTC
TRBV19	TRBJ1-2	12	NA	few	CASSIVAGGYTF	TGTGCCAGTAGTATAGTTGCGGGCGGCTACACCTTC
TRBV19	TRBJ2-5	13	TRBD1	once	CASRTGTEETQYF	TGTGCCAGTAGAACTGGGACAGAAGAGACCCAGTACTTC
TRBV9	TRBJ2-2	15	TRBD1	NA	CASSPRTGGTGELFF	TGTGCCAGCAGCCCCCGGACAGGGGGCACCGGGGAGCTGTTTTTT
TRBV5-1	TRBJ1-3	14	NA	few	CASRPFEAGNTIYF	TGCGCCAGCAGACCCTTTGAAGCTGGAAACACCATATATTTT
TRBV11-3	TRBJ1-4	13	NA	NA	CASSLQTNEKLFF	TGTGCCAGCAGCTTACAGACGAATGAAAAACTGTTTTTT
TRBV28	TRBJ1-2	14	NA	NA	CASSPQGPNYGYTF	TGTGCCAGCAGTCCACAGGGACCTAACTATGGCTACACCTTC
TRBV7-8	TRBJ2-2	15	TRBD1	NA	CASSYGQGYTGELFF	TGTGCCAGCAGCTACGGACAGGGGTACACCGGGGAGCTGTTTTTT
TRBV2	TRBJ1-6	17	NA	NA	CASSDPRVGGLYSPLHF	TGTGCCAGCAGCGACCCCCGGGTTGGGGGGCTTTATTCACCCCTCCACTTT
TRBV19	TRBJ2-7	14	NA	NA	CASSRDIEAYEQYF	TGTGCCAGTAGCCGGGACATAGAAGCCTACGAGCAGTACTTC
TRBV5-1	TRBJ1-1	13	NA	NA	CASSLVVNTEAFF	TGCGCCAGCAGCTTGGTAGTGAACACTGAAGCTTTCTTT
TRBV11-3	TRBJ2-2	14	NA	NA	CASSQARNTGELFF	TGTGCCAGCAGCCAGGCCCGGAACACCGGGGAGCTGTTTTTT
TRBV15	TRBJ2-1	13	NA	NA	CATSRDMGNEQFF	TGTGCCACCAGCAGAGATATGGGGAATGAGCAGTTCTTC
TRBV6-5	TRBJ1-2	13	TRBD1	NA	CATGDRSYYGYTF	TGTGCCACTGGGGACAGATCTTACTATGGCTACACCTTC
TRBV5-1	TRBJ2-7	15	NA	few	CASSLESGGPYEQYF	TGCGCCAGCAGCTTGGAGTCAGGGGGGCCCTACGAGCAGTACTTC
TRBV7-7	TRBJ2-5	13	NA	NA	CASSQTPQETQYF	TGTGCTAGCAGCCAGACTCCCCAAGAGACCCAGTACTTC
TRBV18	TRBJ2-3	16	TRBD2	once	CASSPTGGSIADTQYF	TGTGCCAGCTCGCCCACAGGCGGGAGTATCGCAGATACGCAGTATTTT
TRBV7-8	TRBJ2-5	19	TRBD2	NA	CASSSGAGGAGGPVETQYF	TGTGCCAGCTCCTCAGGGGCCGGCGGAGCGGGGGGGCCGGTGGAGACCCAGTACTTC
TRBV6-5	TRBJ2-7	12	TRBD1	NA	CASSHLGQGFNF	TGTGCCAGCAGTCACCTGGGACAGGGCTTTAACTTC
TRBV5-1	TRBJ1-6	14	TRBD1	NA	CASSLDRGNSPLHF	TGCGCCAGCAGCTTGGACAGGGGGAATTCACCCCTCCACTTT
TRBV7-2	TRBJ1-4	14	TRBD1	once	CASSPQTGSEKLFF	TGTGCCAGCAGCCCTCAGACAGGGAGTGAAAAACTGTTTTTT
TRBV27	TRBJ2-3	16	TRBD2	once	CASSPRSGRGTDTQYF	TGTGCCAGCAGTCCGCGTAGCGGGAGGGGTACAGATACGCAGTATTTT
TRBV12-2	TRBJ1-4	16	NA	NA	CASRLVGVGTYEKLFF	NA
TRBV6-4	TRBJ1-4	13	TRBD1	NA	CASSEAQGGKLFF	TGTGCCAGCAGTGAGGCCCAGGGGGGAAAACTGTTTTTT
TRBV18	TRBJ2-7	12	NA	NA	CASSPIGYEQYF	TGTGCCAGCTCCCCAATTGGGTACGAGCAGTACTTC
TRBV7-2	TRBJ2-1	15	TRBD2	NA	CASSPRTSGGNEQFF	TGTGCCAGCAGCCCGCGGACTAGCGGAGGCAATGAGCAGTTCTTC
TRBV6-1	TRBJ2-5	15	TRBD2	NA	CASSDLAGGQETQYF	TGTGCCAGCAGTGATTTAGCGGGGGGGCAAGAGACCCAGTACTTC
TRBV4-1	TRBJ1-2	16	TRBD1	NA	CASSQEGQGTNYGYTF	TGCGCCAGCAGCCAAGAGGGACAGGGGACCAACTATGGCTACACCTTC
TRBV4-3	TRBJ2-2	14	TRBD2	NA	CASSQGTRSGELFF	TGCGCCAGCAGCCAAGGGACTAGGTCCGGGGAGCTGTTTTTT
TRBV16	TRBJ2-1	18	TRBD2	NA	CASSQSPFPSGRAYEQFF	TGTGCCAGCAGCCAATCTCCCTTCCCTAGCGGGAGGGCCTATGAGCAGTTCTTC
TRBV6-1	TRBJ1-2	13	NA	NA	CASSQVALQGYTF	TGTGCCAGCAGTCAAGTGGCTCTTCAAGGCTACACCTTC
TRBV29-1	TRBJ2-3	14	TRBD2	NA	CSGTGLAVADTQYF	TGCAGCGGAACCGGACTAGCGGTCGCAGATACGCAGTATTTT
TRBV7-9	TRBJ2-1	14	NA	NA	CASSSGTYYNEQFF	TGTGCCAGCAGCTCCGGGACTTACTACAATGAGCAGTTCTTC
TRBV11-1	TRBJ1-4	13	NA	NA	CASRGVSNEKLFF	TGTGCCAGCAGGGGGGTTTCTAATGAAAAACTGTTTTTT
TRBV4-1	TRBJ2-2	13	NA	NA	CASSSQDGGELFF	TGCGCCAGCAGCAGCCAAGATGGGGGGGAGCTGTTTTTT
TRBV7-2	TRBJ1-5	13	NA	NA	CASSLGGDQPQHF	TGTGCCAGCAGCTTAGGAGGGGATCAGCCCCAGCATTTT
TRBV6-9	TRBJ2-2	16	NA	NA	CASSESPVVATGELFF	TGTGCCAGCAGTGAAAGTCCAGTGGTAGCAACCGGGGAGTTGTTTTTT
TRBV9	TRBJ1-4	16	NA	few	CASSTKTGTLNEKLFF	TGTGCCAGCAGCACCAAGACAGGCACCTTAAATGAAAAACTGTTTTTT
TRBV11-2	TRBJ2-3	14	TRBD2	NA	CASSSTSGGGTQYF	TGTGCCAGCAGCTCAACTAGCGGGGGGGGTACGCAGTATTTT
TRBV19	TRBJ2-1	16	TRBD2	NA	CASSPLLAGGYNEQFF	TGTGCCAGTAGTCCCCTCCTAGCGGGAGGCTACAATGAGCAGTTCTTC
TRBV9	TRBJ2-3	16	TRBD1	once	CASSESGTGVENTQYF	TGTGCCAGCTCCGAGTCCGGGACAGGGGTCGAGAATACGCAGTATTTT
TRBV6-5	TRBJ1-3	15	NA	NA	CASSPQSYSGNTIYF	TGTGCCAGCAGCCCCCAGAGTTACTCTGGAAACACCATATATTTT
TRBV27	TRBJ1-1	14	NA	once	CASSLSRGKTEAFF	TGTGCCAGCAGTTTATCGCGGGGAAAGACTGAAGCTTTCTTT
TRBV7-2	TRBJ2-5	13	TRBD1	NA	CASAGQGAETQYF	TGTGCCAGCGCCGGACAGGGGGCTGAGACCCAGTACTTC
TRBV9	TRBJ2-2	15	NA	NA	CASSVGAQNTGELFF	TGTGCCAGCAGCGTAGGAGCTCAGAACACCGGGGAGCTGTTTTTT
TRBV9	TRBJ2-3	14	NA	NA	CASSVVVGADTQYF	TGTGCCAGCAGCGTAGTCGTTGGGGCAGATACGCAGTATTTT